This T cell receptor (beta chain) was sequenced during a study of cytomegalovirus exposure and HLA in healthy donors. Study-level results: Among the CMV-associated chains, three were confirmed in vitro as specific for CMV antigens. The study recorded about 160 TCR beta chains that were cytomegalovirus-associated. Most TCR sequences proved rare, with some public TCRs found in many donors. Reports credit the classifier with highly specific, highly sensitive diagnosis of cytomegalovirus status.

Trimming at V came to 4 bases and at J to 2 bases, leaving 1 base not matched to a gene. Germline V gene data show CDR1 as SGHVS and CDR2 as FQNEAQ. This CDR3 region has 13 residues. Comments on this clone: No antigen is known for it.

TCRdb's table, derived via immunoSEQ multiplex PCR, lists solely in-frame clones and lacks some. The data show 150,000 to 200,000 clones, 96% seen once. Material for sequencing was PBMCs. The clonotype comes from a young woman in good health and CMV-seronegative. The rearrangement links TRBV7-8 to TRBJ2-7; 8 bases align to TRBD2. CDR3: CASSSGLAYEQYF. The CDR3 DNA reads as TGTGCCAGCAGCTCGGGACTAGCCTACGAGCAGTACTTC.